These T cell receptor beta chains were read from a single sample in a study of cytomegalovirus exposure and HLA in healthy donors. Produced via immunoSEQ multiplex PCR; TCRdb's table is partial and in-frame only. The repertoire holds about 130,000 clones, over 70% seen once, with over 1.5% in the top ten. The sequencing sample was made of PBMCs. The source of these receptors is a woman aged 40 to 49 in good health and CMV-seronegative. Both conserved end residues are part of each CDR3.

length | V | CDR3
13 | TRBV9 | CASSVGDTYSYTF
14 | TRBV6-5 | CASSSKPTNEKLFF
12 | TRBV5-6 | CASSSINQPQHF
15 | TRBV7-2 | CASSPTSGVQETQYF
13 | TRBV19 | CASSIISSGEAFF
15 | TRBV9 | CASSSRSGVTGELFF
15 | TRBV10-3 | CAISDVGSSYNEQFF
16 | TRBV5-4 | CASSLKTGESNEKLFF
17 | TRBV13 | CASSFTGGLSADGELFF
14 | TRBV5-8 | CASSLEAGVGELFF
16 | TRBV28 | CASTGGVRGSYNEQFF
15 | TRBV18 | CASSPGGQWDSPLHF
17 | TRBV6-1 | CASSAQGGSDRGRSGFF
14 | TRBV25-1 | CASSDRGEGYIQYF
18 | TRBV27 | CASSTLTDLKTRTNEQFF
15 | TRBV19 | CASSISLSSYNEQFF
17 | TRBV9 | CASSLPGTSGSYNEQFF
19 | TRBV14 | CASSQWSISGTSGANEQFF
12 | TRBV28 | CASSLRDTEAFF
13 | TRBV27 | CASSSDRGRSPYF
17 | TRBV29-1 | CSVEGLEEGTSEYEQYF
16 | TRBV9 | CASSMGLADSTDTQYF
15 | TRBV9 | CASSPRDIPYGELFF
14 | TRBV5-1 | CASSLETGNTEAFF
18 | TRBV2 | CASSLKPSGTSSGSTIYF
15 | TRBV7-3 | CASSFGTSGANEQFF
14 | TRBV9 | CASSVSSGSGEQYF
20 | TRBV7-8 | CASTDSTGSMTLVPTDTQYF
21 | TRBV7-8 | CASSSPGQGARTSDGTGELFF
16 | TRBV5-4 | CASNFADGSSYNEQFF
15 | TRBV9 | CASSAYESGPYEQYF
14 | TRBV7-9 | CASSPTGMTYEQYF
16 | TRBV18 | CASSRRDRPGGDEAFF
14 | TRBV28 | CASSSGGGNQPQHF
12 | TRBV28 | CASSFLNTEAFF
15 | TRBV2 | CAGQRGSGSQETQYF
15 | TRBV27 | CASTLGTTDTGELFF
14 | TRBV28 | CASSQGSGDQPQHF
15 | TRBV5-1 | CASSLGAREGTEAFF
15 | TRBV30 | CAWSVKGVPPYEQYF
15 | TRBV7-3 | CASSWLAGGTDTQYF
15 | TRBV11-2 | CASSQGTGTNQPQHF